This T cell receptor (beta chain) was sequenced for a study of blood T cell repertoires in COVID-19. Overall study context: Samples came from the United States, Italy and Spain, spanning acute and convalescent COVID-19. T cells, B-cell-depleted T cells, or PBMCs provided the cDNA or gDNA that served as material.

This clone was seen a handful of times. In the original processing: Estimation of nucleated cell counts relied on the amplification of reference gene primers. Sequencing used immunoSEQ multiplex PCR; TCRdb keeps in-frame clones, though not all of them. That table gives V, J and clone size, and the DNA gave D and trimming. Seen here are 250,000 to 400,000 clones, around 87% observed once, and the top ten hold 1%. This receptor was identified in a man aged 50 to 60 with active or convalescent COVID-19. What was sequenced was peripheral blood.

The DNA of the CDR3 is TGTGCCAGCAGCAATGGAACAGGGGAGCTCCTCTACGAGCAGTACTTC. Translation gives CASSNGTGELLYEQYF. V gene TRBV21-1 combines with J gene TRBJ2-7; TRBD1, the D gene given by the table, was not confirmed from the DNA. TRBV21-1 is tagged as a pseudogene. The length of the CDR3 is 16 residues.